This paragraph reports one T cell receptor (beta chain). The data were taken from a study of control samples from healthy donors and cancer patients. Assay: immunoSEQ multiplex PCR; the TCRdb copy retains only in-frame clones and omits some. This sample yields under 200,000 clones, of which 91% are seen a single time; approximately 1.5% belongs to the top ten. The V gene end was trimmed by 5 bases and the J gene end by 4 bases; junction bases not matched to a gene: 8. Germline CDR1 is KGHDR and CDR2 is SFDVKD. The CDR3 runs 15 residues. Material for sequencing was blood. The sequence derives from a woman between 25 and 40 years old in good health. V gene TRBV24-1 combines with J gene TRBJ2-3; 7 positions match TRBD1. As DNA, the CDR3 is TGTGCCACCAGTGTCGCCGGGACAGCCTCAGATACGCAGTATTTT. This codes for CATSVAGTASDTQYF.